Listed below are T cell receptor beta chains from one sample, sequenced in a study of post-analysis software for immune sequencing data. TCRdb re-derived calls from the PCR reads in MiXCR, one entry per CDR3 protein. The profile covers about 770,000 distinct CDR3 sequences, with 40% to 55% appearing a single time and 4.9% taken by the ten largest. The material sequenced was blood. The receptors were sampled from a girl under 18 with multiple sclerosis. CDR3s include the opening cysteine and the closing phenylalanine or tryptophan. The order of the fields is D gene, J gene, clone size, CDR3 length, V gene, CDR3 DNA, CDR3 protein. A D gene is named only where the DNA matches it firmly. Part of the rows lack a size; the others show once, few, many or a class for expanded clones.

TRBD1,TRBJ1-5,few,16,TRBV15,TGTGCCACCAGCAGAGAAAGGGACAGGGGGCATCAGCCCCAGCATTTT,CATSRERDRGHQPQHF
TRBD1,TRBJ2-1,NA,14,TRBV12-3/TRBV12-4,TGTACCAGCAGTCCTATGGACAGGGGCGATGAGCAGTTCTTC,CTSSPMDRGDEQFF
TRBD2,TRBJ2-7,NA,19,TRBV6-5,TGTGCCAGCAGTTACTCGAGTCCTAGCGGGAGGTTAGGCTACAATGAGCAGTACTTC,CASSYSSPSGRLGYNEQYF
TRBD1,TRBJ2-7,NA,15,TRBV7-9,TGTGCCAGCAGCATCACGGACAGGCCCTCCTACGAGCAGTACTTC,CASSITDRPSYEQYF
TRBD2,TRBJ2-1,few,17,TRBV9,TGTGCCAGCAGGCCAGGGACTAGCGGGGGACTCAGGGATGAGCAGTTCTTC,CASRPGTSGGLRDEQFF
TRBD2,TRBJ2-7,NA,12,TRBV29-1,TGCAGCGTTTTAGCGGGAGGCTACGAGCAGTACTTC,CSVLAGGYEQYF
TRBD2,TRBJ2-5,once,14,TRBV18,TGTGCCAGCTCGCCGGCCAACGGGGGGGAGACCCAGTACTTC,CASSPANGGETQYF
TRBD1,TRBJ1-1,NA,16,TRBV30,TGTGCCTGGAGTGCTACAGGGGGAAGGGCCTACACTGAAGCTTTCTTT,CAWSATGGRAYTEAFF
NA,TRBJ1-2,NA,14,TRBV12-3/TRBV12-4,TGTGCCAGCAGTTTAGGGGGCTTTAGGTATGGCTACACCTTC,CASSLGGFRYGYTF
NA,TRBJ2-7,NA,13,TRBV12-3/TRBV12-4,TGTGCCAGCAGTTTAGTCGGGTTTAACGAGCAGTACTTC,CASSLVGFNEQYF
TRBD2,TRBJ2-1,NA,17,TRBV7-7,TGTGCCAGCAGCCATCGGACTAGCGGGAGTCTCTACAATGAGCAGTTCTTC,CASSHRTSGSLYNEQFF
NA,TRBJ2-1,NA,13,TRBV20-1,TGCAGTGCTTCTTCTAGGAGTTGGTATGAGCAGTTCTTC,CSASSRSWYEQFF
TRBD2,TRBJ2-1,few,20,TRBV7-6,TGTGCCAGCAGCGGGGGGGGTCTAGCGGGAGGTTATATCTCCTACAATGAGCAGTTCTTC,CASSGGGLAGGYISYNEQFF
NA,TRBJ2-1,NA,16,TRBV27,TGTGCCAGCAGTTTATCCCGACTAGGGTCCCACAATGAGCAGTTCTTC,CASSLSRLGSHNEQFF
TRBD1,TRBJ2-1,few,15,TRBV10-3,TGTGCCACCAAGGAGGGGACAGGGGGCAAAGATGAGCAGTTCTTC,CATKEGTGGKDEQFF
NA,TRBJ2-7,few,13,TRBV20-1,TGCAGTGCTAGGAGTCAGCGCACCTACGAGCAGTACTTC,CSARSQRTYEQYF
NA,TRBJ2-7,few,16,TRBV28,TGTGCCAGCAGTTCCCGGAGACTAGTCCGATTATTCGAGCAGTACTTC,CASSSRRLVRLFEQYF
NA,TRBJ2-1,few,18,TRBV7-9,TGTGCCAGCAGCTTAGCAGCCGGACCAAGCTTCTCCTACAATGAGCAGTTCTTC,CASSLAAGPSFSYNEQFF
NA,TRBJ2-1,NA,13,TRBV28,TGTGCCAGCGGGCTAGCGCCGAACAATGAGCGGTTCTTC,CASGLAPNNERFF
TRBD2,TRBJ2-3,few,15,TRBV7-2,TGTGCCAGCAGCTTAGCCCCACTAGCGTCAGATACGCAGTATTTT,CASSLAPLASDTQYF
NA,TRBJ2-3,NA,12,TRBV29-1,TGCAGCGTTGTACAGGGTATAGATACGCAGTATTTT,CSVVQGIDTQYF
TRBD2,TRBJ2-4,NA,20,TRBV12-3/TRBV12-4,TGTGCCAGCAGTTTACTTTTCTCTTTTAGTCCTAGCGGGAGGCGCAACATTCAGTACTTC,CASSLLFSFSPSGRRNIQYF
TRBD1,TRBJ2-7,NA,16,TRBV25-1,TGTGCCAGCAGTGAACTTTCTCGGGACAGGGGCTACGAGCAGTACTTC,CASSELSRDRGYEQYF
NA,TRBJ2-7,many,14,TRBV29-1,TGCAGCGTTGAAAGCGGCAGGTTCCCCTACGAGCAGTACTTC,CSVESGRFPYEQYF
NA,TRBJ2-7,many,19,TRBV5-1,TGCGCCAGCAGCTCCCCTGGGACAGAGGGACTCCGACGAGACTATGTGCAGTACTTC,CASSSPGTEGLRRDYVQYF
NA,TRBJ2-3,NA,14,TRBV7-9,TGTGCCACAACCCTGGGATTCGGGACAGATACGCAGTATTTT,CATTLGFGTDTQYF
NA,TRBJ2-7,few,13,TRBV10-3,TGTGCCATCGCGTCGGGTAGGGACTACGAGCAGTACTTC,CAIASGRDYEQYF
NA,TRBJ1-2,NA,14,TRBV4-2,TGTGCCAGCAGTCCCGGGGCTTACGAGGGCGGCTACACCTTC,CASSPGAYEGGYTF
NA,TRBJ2-1,few,19,TRBV4-2,TGTGCCAGCAGCCCCCCCGAATGGGTCCCCCAGGGACACTCCAATGAGCAGTTCTTC,CASSPPEWVPQGHSNEQFF
NA,TRBJ1-1,NA,14,TRBV12-3/TRBV12-4,TGTGCCAGCACCGACCTTCAGGGGCAGGCTGAAGCTTTCTTT,CASTDLQGQAEAFF
NA,TRBJ1-2,few,15,TRBV12-3/TRBV12-4,TGTGCCAGCAGTTTTGGGATTGGGACGGACTATGGCTACACCTTC,CASSFGIGTDYGYTF
NA,TRBJ1-2,NA,12,TRBV12-3/TRBV12-4,TGTGCCAGCACCTATTCCCTAGGCGGGGGCACCTTC,CASTYSLGGGTF
NA,TRBJ2-1,NA,14,TRBV5-5,TGTGCCAGCAGCTCGGGGACTCCTTACAATGAGCAGTTCTTC,CASSSGTPYNEQFF
NA,TRBJ2-5,few,15,TRBV7-2,TGTGCCAGCAGCTTAGTCAGGCGCACAAAAGAGACCCAGTACTTC,CASSLVRRTKETQYF
NA,TRBJ2-5,NA,13,TRBV12-3/TRBV12-4,TGTGCCAGCAGTTCAGGGGGGTTTGAGACCCAGTACTTC,CASSSGGFETQYF
NA,TRBJ1-2,NA,14,TRBV6-2/TRBV6-3,TGTGCCAGCAGTTACTTGCGGGGGTACGATGGCTACACCTTC,CASSYLRGYDGYTF
NA,TRBJ2-7,few,14,TRBV5-1,TGCGCCAGCAGCCCGACCGACGGAACCTACGAGCAGTACTTC,CASSPTDGTYEQYF
NA,TRBJ2-3,NA,13,TRBV24-1,TGTGCCACCAGGCGGAGACCCACAGATACGCAGTATTTT,CATRRRPTDTQYF
NA,TRBJ1-2,NA,16,TRBV20-1,TGCAGTGCTAGACCCGGACACGTAACTACTAACTATGGCTACACCTTC,CSARPGHVTTNYGYTF
TRBD2,TRBJ2-3,few,16,TRBV27,TGTGCCAGTAGCTACGCTAGCGGCAAAAGCACAGATACGCAGTATTTT,CASSYASGKSTDTQYF
NA,TRBJ1-4,NA,15,TRBV12-3/TRBV12-4,TGTGCCAGCAGTCGAACAGGGATGTTCGCTGAAAAACTGTTTTTT,CASSRTGMFAEKLFF